This TCR beta chain is from a study of blood T cell repertoires in COVID-19 (dated by TCRdb to 2020 to 2021). Turning to the overall study: Collaborator samples came from the United States, Italy and Spain and covered acute and convalescent phases of COVID-19. The material from the prospective study consisted of cDNA or gDNA derived from T cells, B-cell-depleted T cells, or PBMCs. Subjects who had been exposed to COVID-19, were actively infected with it, or had recovered from it provided the deeply sampled blood TCRbeta repertoires that made up the dataset. The repertoires were released in a freely available public database intended as a resource for research on the immune response to SARS-CoV-2. The samples were drawn from the first 160 participants of the ongoing ImmuneRACE study and from about 1,200 subjects provided by 6 global collaborators. The sample metadata nearly always contained a de-identified subject ID, COVID-19 status, age in years and sex. HLA class I and class II types, where available, came from metadata supplied by the sample provider rather than from assay-based typing.

As regards this clone: Its antigen specificity is not known. Per-base quality was not reported, and no clone a single base away is much larger than it.

The study at large found these results: Clinical and demographic metadata were provided uncurated, with the amount varying by source and participant.

Participants in the prospective study were aged roughly 18 to 100 years, lived in about two dozen United States geographic areas, and enrolled through a virtual design. To assign participants to cohorts, the prospective study relied on clinical history that participants themselves reported in a screening survey and a study questionnaire. In the prospective study, whole blood, serum and a nasopharyngeal or oropharyngeal swab were collected from each participant by mobile phlebotomists. Participants in the prospective study had the option to provide additional blood draws and questionnaires over a roughly 2-month period. Blood samples from the prospective study were shipped frozen or at room temperature prior to DNA extraction. TCRbeta CDR3 regions were amplified from genomic DNA using the immunoSEQ Assay, a bias-controlled multiplex PCR. On the authors' methods: The number of nucleated cells in each sample was estimated by amplification of reference gene primers within the assay. To quantify the absolute abundance of each unique TCRbeta CDR3 rearrangement, sequence reads were collapsed and filtered. Productive Simpson clonality was computed per sample as the square root of Simpson's diversity index over productive rearrangements. The table was pulled from immuneACCESS by TCRdb, which kept in-frame rearrangements only. Such tables lose some clones; where checked, under half of the loss comes from unresolved V genes, and the rest has no known cause. Clone size and the V and J calls come from that table; the DNA yielded D and trimming. Across this sample there are some 190,000 clones, with 75% to 85% seen only once. Roughly 4.5% of the sample belongs to the ten largest clones.

The TCR was taken from a man under 40 with acute COVID-19. Sequencing used PBMCs or T cells enriched from blood (not recorded which).

The CDR3 has the sequence CASSVVAGAGELFF. In nucleotides, the sequence is TGTGCCAGCAGCGTAGTTGCAGGGGCCGGGGAGCTGTTTTTT. The chain joins TRBV9 to TRBJ2-2; the D segment could be TRBD1, given 6 matching bases. Cut back by 0 bases and 6 bases, the V and J ends lie 9 bases apart. Reading from cysteine to phenylalanine, the CDR3 counts 14 amino acids. Only the CDR3 region is kept as DNA, spanning 42 bases read in frame from base 1. CDR1 and CDR2, looked up from the germline V gene, are SGDLS and YYNGEE.